This section outlines one TCR beta chain sequence together with its context. Its antigen target is currently unknown. No much larger clone exists at a distance of one base, and base qualities are not known. Germline trimming: 7 bases from V, 4 bases from J; junction bases outside gene matches: 6. The germline V gene gives CDR1 as SGHDT and CDR2 as YYEEEE. Measured from the cysteine to the phenylalanine, the CDR3 is 14 residues long. Only CDR3 DNA remains: 42 bases, in frame from the first base. This entry is derived from a study of T cells after posttransplantation cyclophosphamide (dated by TCRdb to between 2015 and 2016). In the study overall: The study tracked T cell repertoire reconstitution by TRB sequencing after myeloablative bone marrow transplantation using posttransplantation cyclophosphamide as GVHD prophylaxis. TRB sequencing was performed on blood from all 35 or so PTCy patients with 1-year posttransplant specimens. TRB sequencing was also done on up to about 3 additional blood samples from 2 to 5.2 years after transplant in 3 patients, and on pretransplant blood from a handful of patients. Public TRB sequences were compared against a database of over 3,000 sequences linked to responses to pathogens, tumor antigens, self-antigens and alloantigens. Samples from around 40 PTCy-treated patients and approximately 16 related bone marrow donors of those patients were subjected to antigen receptor sequencing. Because TRA and TRB clonality correlated tightly in 10 or so samples, later TCR analyses were limited to TRB. Study-wide conclusions, independent of this receptor: Donor-recipient similarity was low at 1-2 months but increased during the first year, and donor CD8+ memory clones often dominated later blood repertoires. Across the approximately 42 patients, TRB clonality was highly associated with recipient CMV seropositivity and CMV reactivation, and diversity with PTCy was similar to that in the CNI/methotrexate controls. The TRB repertoires of T cells infiltrating skin or the GI tract showed only limited overlap with the TRB repertoires found in blood.

Genomic DNA was used for TRB sequencing, which was performed with the immunoSEQ assay at survey resolution or with the hsTCRB kit. For the original study's pipeline: The immunoSEQ software handled the initial read processing, while the LymphoSeq R package was used for the repertoire analyses. Clonality was computed as 1 minus normalized Shannon entropy, and a Gini coefficient was also calculated for each TRB dataset. To infer phenotypes in unsorted samples, TRB sequences from sorted subsets of the recipient or donor were mapped onto the unsorted samples of the same recipient. TCRdb carries this immuneACCESS record with in-frame sequences only. Its versions omit some clonotypes, under half of them owing to an unresolved V gene in the studies checked, with the rest unexplained. V and J calls and clone size follow that table, whereas D and trimming were derived from the DNA. For this sample there are some 45,000 clones; about 92% appear just once. The ten largest clones take up over 2% of the sample.

In light of the paper, this sample's treatment or condition label describes: high-dose cyclophosphamide on days +3 and +4 as single-agent GVHD prophylaxis. Patients in the PTCy group got busulfan and fludarabine conditioning, a marrow graft from a related or unrelated donor, and cyclophosphamide on days +3 and +4. The PTCy-treated patients were drawn from a prospective, multi-institutional clinical trial. Peripheral blood and bone marrow mononuclear cells were isolated by Ficoll-Hypaque density centrifugation and cryopreserved. The sequence derives from a male patient aged 60 to 75 who received an allogeneic stem cell transplant from a related donor and was CMV-positive. After a transplant, some T cells may be of graft donor origin. The sample was PBMCs, taken about 62 days after allogeneic stem cell transplant with posttransplant cyclophosphamide. The chain couples TRBV5-6 to TRBJ1-4, with 8 bases aligning to TRBD1. Here the CDR3 is given as CASGETGVNEKLFF. DNA sequence: TGTGCCAGCGGAGAGACAGGGGTTAATGAAAAACTGTTTTTT. Here the CDR3 is joined to the reference TRBV5-6 and TRBJ1-4 genes, and the full variable domain is: DAGVTQSPTHLIKTRGQQVTLRCSPKSGHDTVSWYQQALGQGPQFIFQYYEEEERQRGNFPDRFSGHQFPNYSSELNVNALLLGDSALYLCASGETGVNEKLFFGSGTQLSVL.